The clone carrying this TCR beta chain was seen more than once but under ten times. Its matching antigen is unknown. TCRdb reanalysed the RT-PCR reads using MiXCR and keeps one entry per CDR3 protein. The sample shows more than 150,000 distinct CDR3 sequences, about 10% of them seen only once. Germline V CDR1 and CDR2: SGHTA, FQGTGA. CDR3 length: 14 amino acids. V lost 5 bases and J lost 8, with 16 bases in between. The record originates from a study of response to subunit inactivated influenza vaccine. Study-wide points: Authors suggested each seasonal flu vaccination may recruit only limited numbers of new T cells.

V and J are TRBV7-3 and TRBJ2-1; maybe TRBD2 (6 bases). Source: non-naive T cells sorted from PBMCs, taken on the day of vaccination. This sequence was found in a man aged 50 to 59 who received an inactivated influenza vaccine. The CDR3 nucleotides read TGTGCCAGCAGCCCATCATCCGGGGGTGATGAGCAGTTCTTC. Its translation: CASSPSSGGDEQFF. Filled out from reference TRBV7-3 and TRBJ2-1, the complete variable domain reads GAGVSQTPSNKVTEKGKYVELRCDPISGHTALYWYRQSLGQGPEFLIYFQGTGAADDSGLPNDRFFAVRPEGSVSTLKIQRTERGDSAVYLCASSPSSGGDEQFFGPGTRLTVL.